These 3 T cell receptor beta chains were all obtained from the same sample, sequenced in a study of blood T cell repertoires in COVID-19. Assay used: immunoSEQ multiplex PCR; TCRdb lists only in-frame clones, some missing. This sample carries 95,000 to 130,000 clones, 70% to 90% of them seen once, and the ten largest clones take about 2.1%. Sequencing was done on a sample of peripheral blood. The source is a man aged 25-45 years with acute or convalescent COVID-19.

V usage is TRBV6-1 and J usage is TRBJ1-5; TRBD1 matches at 7 bases. The CDR3 is 15 residues long. Germline V gene lookup returns CDR1 MNHNS and CDR2 SASEGT. V lost 2 bases to trimming and J lost 5 bases; unmatched junction nucleotides: 6. The CDR3 region is CASSELWTGDQPQHF. In nucleotides, the CDR3 is TGTGCCAGCAGTGAACTCTGGACAGGTGATCAGCCCCAGCATTTT.

The sample holds a few counts of this clone. The genes are TRBV7-2 and TRBJ1-3, with D possibly TRBD1 on 6 matching bases. Looked up from germline, CDR1 is SGHTA and CDR2 is FQGNSA. V was pared by 1 base and J by 0 bases, with 7 bases between. CDR3 length: 15 residues. This chain's CDR3 is CASSLGGHSGNTIYF. CDR3 sequence (DNA): TGTGCCAGCAGCTTAGGGGGGCACTCTGGAAACACCATATATTTT.

V usage is TRBV5-5 and J usage is TRBJ1-2; D is unresolved. The V and J ends lost 3 bases and 5 bases respectively, with 5 bases between them. The CDR3 has 11 residues. CDR1 is SGHKS, CDR2 YYEKEE, per germline (reference sequence). Here the CDR3 DNA reads TGTGCCAGCAGCTCGCTATATGGCTACACCTTC. This gives the protein CASSSLYGYTF.